These 8 T cell receptor beta chains share one sample of origin, sequenced in a study of T cell responses to AZD1222 COVID-19 vaccine. Assay: immunoSEQ multiplex PCR; the TCRdb copy retains only in-frame clones and omits some. The data contain over 70,000 clones, 70% to 90% of them singletons. The material sequenced was peripheral blood, taken on day 0 of MenACWY control vaccination. The source of these receptors is an adult in good health.

The V call is TRBV5-1, the J call TRBJ1-5; 7 positions agree with TRBD1. Germline assignment: CDR1 SGHRS and CDR2 YFSETQ. CDR3 length: 13 residues. With 3 bases clipped from V and 5 bases from J, the junction kept 2 bases outside the gene matches. The CDR3, as DNA: TGCGCCAGCAGCTATCAGGGGGATCAGCCCCAGCATTTT. Its translation: CASSYQGDQPQHF.

This rearrangement joins TRBV5-1 to TRBJ2-5; the D gene could be TRBD1 or TRBD2 (7 bases each). V lost 5 bases to trimming and J lost 5 bases, with 16 bases between them. Germline CDR1 reads SGHRS; CDR2 reads YFSETQ. This CDR3 is 14 amino acids long. CDR3 loop: CASRNQGGMETQYF. CDR3 in DNA: TGCGCCAGCAGGAACCAGGGGGGGATGGAGACCCAGTACTTC.

The chain uses TRBV28 and TRBJ2-2, with TRBD2 matching 11 bases. The V gene end was trimmed by 2 bases and the J gene end by 6 bases; junction bases not matched to a gene: 5. This CDR3 is 16 amino acids long. The germline CDR1 and CDR2 sequences are MDHEN and SYDVKM. The CDR3 DNA reads TGTGCCAGCAGTTTACTAGCGGGGGGATCTTCCGGGGAGCTGTTTTTT. Translation: CASSLLAGGSSGELFF. Looking up the rest from reference TRBV28 and TRBJ2-2 gives the full variable domain: DVKVTQSSRYLVKRTGEKVFLECVQDMDHENMFWYRQDPGLGLRLIYFSYDVKMKEKGDIPEGYSVSREKKERFSLILESASTNQTSMYLCASSLLAGGSSGELFFGEGSRLTVL.

This chain joins TRBV30 and TRBJ1-2, with D uncertain. Germline CDR1 GTSNPN, CDR2 SVGIG (reference sequence). The CDR3 totals 12 residues. V gave up 6 bases and J gave up 1 base, with 9 bases separating them. CDR3 DNA sequence: TGTGCCTGCGCGACTCTTAACTATGGCTACACCTTC. Encoded protein: CACATLNYGYTF.

J is TRBJ2-2 and V is TRBV5-1; D call uncertain. CDR3 length: 14 amino acids. Germline CDR1 and CDR2: SGHRS and YFSETQ. The germline V and J ends were trimmed by 4 bases and 3 bases, with 10 bases remaining between them. CDR3 sequence: CASSVDGYTGELFF. The CDR3, as DNA: TGCGCCAGCAGCGTTGACGGGTACACCGGGGAGCTGTTTTTT.

This clone showed up just once. The V and J genes are TRBV6-5 and TRBJ1-1; TRBD1 matches at 8 bases. This CDR3 contains 14 residues. The junction had 6 bases not matched to a gene; V was cut back by 7 bases and J by 2 bases. CDR1 is MNHEY, CDR2 SVGAGI, per germline. The CDR3, as DNA: TGTGCCAGCAATATGGACAGGGATAACACTGAAGCTTTCTTT. It codes for CASNMDRDNTEAFF.

A remark on this clone: Other DNA sequences in this specimen translate into the identical CDR3. This chain connects TRBV9 to TRBJ1-1; 7 bases align to TRBD1. CDR1 and CDR2 from the germline V gene are SGDLS and YYNGEE. The CDR3 loop spans 15 amino acids. Losses at the gene ends were 4 bases for V and 1 base for J; bases not matched to a gene: 7. The CDR3 region has the DNA TGTGCCAGCAGCCCAAGGACAGGACAGAACACTGAAGCTTTCTTT. As protein: CASSPRTGQNTEAFF.

The chain uses TRBV5-1 and TRBJ2-5, with a weak D call TRBD2 (5 bases). Per germline, CDR1 SGHRS and CDR2 YFSETQ. The CDR3 has 16 amino acids. The ends were cut back, 1 base at V and 2 bases at J, with 15 bases in the middle. The CDR3 coding sequence is TGCGCCAGCAGCTTGTTAAATTTGGACTCACAAGAGACCCAGTACTTC. This sequence encodes CASSLLNLDSQETQYF.